This paragraph reports one T cell receptor (beta chain). These data originate in a study of PD-L1 blockade in urothelial cancer. This sample's time point: pretreatment peripheral blood. The V segment lost 4 bases and the J segment 1 base; nucleotides outside the gene matches: 5. This CDR3 has 16 residues. Looked up from germline, CDR1 is MNHNS and CDR2 is SASEGT. Sequencing used immunoSEQ multiplex PCR; TCRdb keeps in-frame clones, though not all of them. This sample has 130,000 or so clones, with about four fifths found just once. The chain couples TRBV6-1 to TRBJ1-5; 9 nucleotides line up with TRBD1. The TCR was taken from a man aged 45-60 years with urothelial cancer. The sequencing here drew on PBMCs, taken around atezolizumab (anti-PD-L1) treatment. The chain's CDR3 is CASSGPGQGSNQPQHF. The CDR3 nucleotides read TGTGCCAGCAGTGGTCCGGGACAGGGAAGCAATCAGCCCCAGCATTTT.